The present entry profiles one T cell receptor beta chain with its context. Antigen specificity is unknown. The data were produced by immunoSEQ multiplex PCR, yet TCRdb's version contains in-frame clones alone and is incomplete. The repertoire holds about 110,000 clones, about 88% seen once, with about 10% in the top ten. Per the germline V gene, CDR1 is SEHNR and CDR2 is FQNEAQ (reference sequence). This CDR3 is 16 amino acids long. V lost 5 bases and J lost 6; bases outside the gene matches: 10. These data originate in a study of T cell responses to AZD1222 COVID-19 vaccine. General study findings and limits: Repertoire sampling was restricted to post-peak T cell response timepoints.

This chain uses TRBV7-9 with TRBJ2-1; 10 nucleotides line up with TRBD2. The receptor's source is an adult in good health. This specimen consisted of peripheral blood, obtained on day 0 of AZD1222 vaccination. The CDR3 DNA reads TGTGCCAGCAGCCCCCAGGGACTAGCGAGAGGCAATGAGCAGTTCTTC. Its protein is CASSPQGLARGNEQFF.